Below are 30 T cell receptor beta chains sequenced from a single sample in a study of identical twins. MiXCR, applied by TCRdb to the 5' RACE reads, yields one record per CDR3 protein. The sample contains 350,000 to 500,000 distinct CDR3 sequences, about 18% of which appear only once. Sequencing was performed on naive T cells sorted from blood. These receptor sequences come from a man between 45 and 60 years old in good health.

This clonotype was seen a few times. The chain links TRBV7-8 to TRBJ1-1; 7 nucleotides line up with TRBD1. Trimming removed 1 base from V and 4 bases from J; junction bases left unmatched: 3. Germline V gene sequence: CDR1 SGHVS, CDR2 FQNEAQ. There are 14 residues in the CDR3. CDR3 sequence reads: CASSLGGGGTEAFF. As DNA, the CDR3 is TGTGCCAGCAGCTTAGGAGGGGGCGGCACTGAAGCTTTCTTT.

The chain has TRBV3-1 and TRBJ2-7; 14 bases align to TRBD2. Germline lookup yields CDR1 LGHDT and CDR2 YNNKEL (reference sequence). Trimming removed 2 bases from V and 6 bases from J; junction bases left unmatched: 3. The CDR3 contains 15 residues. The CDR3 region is CASSQSGLAGVEQYF. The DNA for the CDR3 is TGTGCCAGCAGCCAATCGGGACTAGCGGGAGTCGAGCAGTACTTC.

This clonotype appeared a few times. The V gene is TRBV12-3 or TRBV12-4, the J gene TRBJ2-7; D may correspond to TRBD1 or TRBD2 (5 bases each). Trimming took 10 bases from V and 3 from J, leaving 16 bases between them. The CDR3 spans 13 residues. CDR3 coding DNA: TGTGCCACCAGACGGGGCGACGTCTACGAGCAGTACTTC. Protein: CATRRGDVYEQYF.

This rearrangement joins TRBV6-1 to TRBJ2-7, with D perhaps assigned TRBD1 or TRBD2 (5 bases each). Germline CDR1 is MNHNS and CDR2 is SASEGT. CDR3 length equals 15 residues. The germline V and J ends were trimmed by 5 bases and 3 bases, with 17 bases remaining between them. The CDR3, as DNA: TGTGCCAGCAGTCGACCCGGGACGGACAACTACGAGCAGTACTTC. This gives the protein CASSRPGTDNYEQYF.

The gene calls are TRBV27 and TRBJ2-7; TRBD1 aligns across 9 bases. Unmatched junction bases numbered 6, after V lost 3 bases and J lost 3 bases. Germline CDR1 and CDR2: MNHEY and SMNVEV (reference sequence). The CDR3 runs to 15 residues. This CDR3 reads CASSLEYRGLYEQYF. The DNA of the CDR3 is TGTGCCAGCAGTTTGGAATACAGGGGGCTCTACGAGCAGTACTTC.

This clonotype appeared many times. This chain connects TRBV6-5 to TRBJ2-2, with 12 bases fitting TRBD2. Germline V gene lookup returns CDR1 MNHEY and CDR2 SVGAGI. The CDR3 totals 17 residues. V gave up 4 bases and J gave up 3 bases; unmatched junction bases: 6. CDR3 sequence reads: CASSSGGLAGHTGELFF. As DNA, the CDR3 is TGTGCCAGCAGTTCCGGGGGACTAGCGGGTCACACCGGGGAGCTGTTTTTT.

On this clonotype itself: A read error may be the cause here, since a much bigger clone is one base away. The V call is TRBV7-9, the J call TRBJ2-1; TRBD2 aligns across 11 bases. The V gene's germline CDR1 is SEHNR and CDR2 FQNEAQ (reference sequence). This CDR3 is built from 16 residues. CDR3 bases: TGTGCCAGCAGGTTATCGGGACTAGCGGACTACAATGAGCGGTTCTTC. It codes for CASRLSGLADYNERFF.

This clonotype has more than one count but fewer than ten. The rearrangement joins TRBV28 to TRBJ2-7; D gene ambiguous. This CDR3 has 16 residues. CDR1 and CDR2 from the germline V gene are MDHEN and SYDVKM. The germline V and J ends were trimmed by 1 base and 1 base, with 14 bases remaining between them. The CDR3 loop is CASSLLGNDPSYEQYF. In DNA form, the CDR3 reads TGTGCCAGCAGTTTATTAGGCAATGACCCATCCTACGAGCAGTACTTC. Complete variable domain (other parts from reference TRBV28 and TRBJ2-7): DVKVTQSSRYLVKRTGEKVFLECVQDMDHENMFWYRQDPGLGLRLIYFSYDVKMKEKGDIPEGYSVSREKKERFSLILESASTNQTSMYLCASSLLGNDPSYEQYFGPGTRLTVT.

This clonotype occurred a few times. The CDR3 is CASSQGYSNEQFF. In nucleotides, the CDR3 is TGTGCCAGCAGCCAGGGGTACAGCAATGAGCAGTTCTTC. The J gene is TRBJ2-1, the V gene TRBV4-2; D unclear. Trimming took 3 bases from V and 6 from J, leaving 9 bases between them. The germline V gene encodes CDR1 LGHNA and CDR2 YNFKEQ. The CDR3 has 13 residues.

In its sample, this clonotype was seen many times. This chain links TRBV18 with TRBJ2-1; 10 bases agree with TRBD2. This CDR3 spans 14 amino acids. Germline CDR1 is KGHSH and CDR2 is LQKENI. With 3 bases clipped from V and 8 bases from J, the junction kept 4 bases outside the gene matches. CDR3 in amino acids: CASSPLAGVDEQFF. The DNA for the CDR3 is TGTGCCAGCTCACCGCTAGCGGGGGTAGATGAGCAGTTCTTC.

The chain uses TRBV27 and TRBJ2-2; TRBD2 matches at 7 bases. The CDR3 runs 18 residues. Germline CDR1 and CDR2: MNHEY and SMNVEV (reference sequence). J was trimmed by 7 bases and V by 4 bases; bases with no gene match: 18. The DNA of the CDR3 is TGTGCCAGCAGTTCCCCGCGATCTTCTAGCGGAGGATTCGGGGAGCTGTTTTTT. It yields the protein CASSSPRSSSGGFGELFF.

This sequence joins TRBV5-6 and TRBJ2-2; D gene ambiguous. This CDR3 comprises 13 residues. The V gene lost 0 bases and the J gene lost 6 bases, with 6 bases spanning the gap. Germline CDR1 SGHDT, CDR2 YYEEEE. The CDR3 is CASSLANAGELFF. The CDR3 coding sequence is TGTGCCAGCAGCTTGGCCAATGCCGGGGAGCTGTTTTTT.

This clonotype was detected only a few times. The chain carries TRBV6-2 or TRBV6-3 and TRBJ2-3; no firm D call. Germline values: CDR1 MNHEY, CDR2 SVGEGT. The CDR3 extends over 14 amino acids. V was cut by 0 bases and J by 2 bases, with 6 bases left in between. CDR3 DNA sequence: TGTGCCAGCAGTTACTCGTCCATCACAGATACGCAGTATTTT. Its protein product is CASSYSSITDTQYF.

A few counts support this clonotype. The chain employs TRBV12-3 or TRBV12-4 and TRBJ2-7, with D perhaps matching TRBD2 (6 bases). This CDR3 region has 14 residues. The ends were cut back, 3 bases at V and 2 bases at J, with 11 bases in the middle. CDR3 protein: CASSFSGDPYEQYF. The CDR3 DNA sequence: TGTGCCAGCAGTTTTTCGGGAGACCCCTACGAGCAGTACTTC.

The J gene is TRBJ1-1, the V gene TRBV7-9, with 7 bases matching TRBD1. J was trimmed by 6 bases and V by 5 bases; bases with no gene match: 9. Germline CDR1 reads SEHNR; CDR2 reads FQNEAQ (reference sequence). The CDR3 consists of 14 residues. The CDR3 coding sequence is TGTGCCAGCAGCGGTCGGGGCCAGGGGGCTGAAGCTTTCTTT. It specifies CASSGRGQGAEAFF.

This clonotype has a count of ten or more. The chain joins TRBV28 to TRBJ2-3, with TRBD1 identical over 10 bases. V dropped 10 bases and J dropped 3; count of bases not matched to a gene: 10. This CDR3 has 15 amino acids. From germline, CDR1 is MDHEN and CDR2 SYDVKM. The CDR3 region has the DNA TGTGCCACCGCCCGACAGGGGGCAGATACAGATACGCAGTATTTT. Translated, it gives CATARQGADTDTQYF.

The CDR3 region has the DNA TGTGCCAGCTCGATCCCCTTCGCTGAGACCCAGTACTTC. Residues: CASSIPFAETQYF. V usage is TRBV5-5 and J usage is TRBJ2-5; no firm D call. This CDR3 has 13 amino acids. The germline V gene has CDR1 SGHKS and CDR2 YYEKEE (reference sequence). The V and J ends lost 7 bases and 5 bases respectively, with 15 bases between them.

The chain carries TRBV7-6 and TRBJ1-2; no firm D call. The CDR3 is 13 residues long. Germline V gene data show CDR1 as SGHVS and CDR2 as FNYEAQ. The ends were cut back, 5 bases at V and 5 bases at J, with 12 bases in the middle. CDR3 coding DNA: TGTGCCAGCAGCGAAAGTACAGCTTATGGCTACACCTTC. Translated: CASSESTAYGYTF.

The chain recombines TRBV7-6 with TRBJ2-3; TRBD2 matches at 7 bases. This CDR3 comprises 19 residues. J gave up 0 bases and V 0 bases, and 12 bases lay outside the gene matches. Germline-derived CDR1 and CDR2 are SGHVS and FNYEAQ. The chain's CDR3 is CASSLAPPLGGASTDTQYF. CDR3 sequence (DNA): TGTGCCAGCAGCTTAGCGCCCCCATTGGGAGGGGCCAGCACAGATACGCAGTATTTT.

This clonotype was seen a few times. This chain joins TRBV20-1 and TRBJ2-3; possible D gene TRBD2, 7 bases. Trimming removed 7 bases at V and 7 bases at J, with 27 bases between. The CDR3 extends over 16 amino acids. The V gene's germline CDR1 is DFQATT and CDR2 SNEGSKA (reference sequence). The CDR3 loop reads CSVYDPGRGQVNTQYF. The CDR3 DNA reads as TGCAGTGTTTACGACCCGGGGCGGGGGCAAGTGAATACGCAGTATTTT.

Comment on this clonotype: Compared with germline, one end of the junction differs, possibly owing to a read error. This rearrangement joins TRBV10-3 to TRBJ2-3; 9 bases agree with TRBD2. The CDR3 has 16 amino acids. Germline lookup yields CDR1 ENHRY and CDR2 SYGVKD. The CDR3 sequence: CAISEIGSGGADTRYF. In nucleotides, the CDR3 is TGTGCCATCAGTGAGATCGGTAGCGGGGGAGCAGATACGCGGTATTTT.

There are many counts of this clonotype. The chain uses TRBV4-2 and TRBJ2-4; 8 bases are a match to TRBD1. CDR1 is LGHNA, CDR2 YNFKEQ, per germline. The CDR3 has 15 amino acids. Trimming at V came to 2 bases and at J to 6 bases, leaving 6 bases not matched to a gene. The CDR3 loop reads CASSQQGALGNIQYF. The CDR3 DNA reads TGTGCCAGCAGCCAACAGGGGGCTCTTGGAAACATTCAGTACTTC.

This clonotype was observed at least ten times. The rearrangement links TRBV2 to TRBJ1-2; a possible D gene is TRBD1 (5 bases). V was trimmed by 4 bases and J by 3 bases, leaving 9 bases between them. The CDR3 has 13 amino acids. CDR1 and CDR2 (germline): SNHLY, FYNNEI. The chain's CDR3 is CASSVDRYYGYTF. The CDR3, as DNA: TGTGCCAGCAGTGTAGACAGATACTATGGCTACACCTTC.

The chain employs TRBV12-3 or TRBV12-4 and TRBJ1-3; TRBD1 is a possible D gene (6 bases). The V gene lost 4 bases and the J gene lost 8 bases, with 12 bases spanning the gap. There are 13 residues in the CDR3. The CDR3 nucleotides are TGTGCCAGCAGTTCTACATACAGGGACACCATATATTTT. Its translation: CASSSTYRDTIYF.

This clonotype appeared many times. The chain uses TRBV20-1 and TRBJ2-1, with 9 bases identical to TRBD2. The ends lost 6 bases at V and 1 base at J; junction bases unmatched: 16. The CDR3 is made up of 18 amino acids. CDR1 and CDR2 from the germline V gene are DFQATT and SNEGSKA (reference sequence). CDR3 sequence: CSARRGLAGRGSYNEQFF. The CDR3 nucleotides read TGCAGTGCCAGACGAGGGCTAGCGGGAAGAGGGTCCTACAATGAGCAGTTCTTC.

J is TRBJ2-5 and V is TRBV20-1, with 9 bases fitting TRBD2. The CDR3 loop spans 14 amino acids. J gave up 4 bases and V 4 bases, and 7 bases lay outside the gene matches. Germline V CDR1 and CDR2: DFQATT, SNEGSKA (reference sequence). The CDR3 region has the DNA TGCAGTGCTACCGGGACTAGCCTGAGAGAGACCCAGTACTTC. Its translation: CSATGTSLRETQYF.

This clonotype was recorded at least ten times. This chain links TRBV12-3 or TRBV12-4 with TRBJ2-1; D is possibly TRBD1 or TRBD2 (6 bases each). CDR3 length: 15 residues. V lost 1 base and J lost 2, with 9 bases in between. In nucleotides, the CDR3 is TGTGCCAGCAGTTTAGAGGAGGGGGCCTACAATGAGCAGTTCTTC. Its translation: CASSLEEGAYNEQFF.

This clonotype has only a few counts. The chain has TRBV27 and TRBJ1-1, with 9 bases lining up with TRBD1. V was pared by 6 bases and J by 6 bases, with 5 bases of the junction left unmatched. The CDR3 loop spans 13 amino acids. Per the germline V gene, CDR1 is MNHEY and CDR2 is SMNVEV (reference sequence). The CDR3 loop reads CASRPQGAAEAFF. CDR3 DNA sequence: TGTGCCAGCAGACCACAGGGGGCGGCTGAAGCTTTCTTT.

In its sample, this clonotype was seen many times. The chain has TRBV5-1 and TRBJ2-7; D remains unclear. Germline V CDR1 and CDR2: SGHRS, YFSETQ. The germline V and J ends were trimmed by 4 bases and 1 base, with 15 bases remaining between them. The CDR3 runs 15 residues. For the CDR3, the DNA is TGCGCCAGCAGCATCTCCTCTTTTGGTTCCTACGAGCAGTACTTC. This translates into CASSISSFGSYEQYF.

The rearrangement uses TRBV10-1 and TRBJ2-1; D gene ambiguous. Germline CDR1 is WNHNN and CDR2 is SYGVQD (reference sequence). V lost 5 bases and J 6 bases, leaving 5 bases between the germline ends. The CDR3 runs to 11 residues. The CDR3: CASSMSNEQFF. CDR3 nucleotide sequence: TGCGCCAGCAGTATGAGCAATGAGCAGTTCTTC.